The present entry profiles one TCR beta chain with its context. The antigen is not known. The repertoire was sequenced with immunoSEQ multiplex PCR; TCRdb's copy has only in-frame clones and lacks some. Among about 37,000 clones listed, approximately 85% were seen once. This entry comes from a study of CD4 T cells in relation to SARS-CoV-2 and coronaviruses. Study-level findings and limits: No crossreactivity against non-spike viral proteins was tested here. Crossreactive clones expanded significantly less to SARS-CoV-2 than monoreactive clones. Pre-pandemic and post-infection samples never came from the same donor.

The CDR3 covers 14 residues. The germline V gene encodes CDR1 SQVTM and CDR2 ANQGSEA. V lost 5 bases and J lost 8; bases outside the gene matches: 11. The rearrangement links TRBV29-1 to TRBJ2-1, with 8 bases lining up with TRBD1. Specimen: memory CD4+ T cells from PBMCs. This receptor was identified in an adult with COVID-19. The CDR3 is CSVSPPGGFDEQFF. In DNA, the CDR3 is TGCAGCGTTTCCCCCCCAGGGGGCTTCGATGAGCAGTTCTTC.